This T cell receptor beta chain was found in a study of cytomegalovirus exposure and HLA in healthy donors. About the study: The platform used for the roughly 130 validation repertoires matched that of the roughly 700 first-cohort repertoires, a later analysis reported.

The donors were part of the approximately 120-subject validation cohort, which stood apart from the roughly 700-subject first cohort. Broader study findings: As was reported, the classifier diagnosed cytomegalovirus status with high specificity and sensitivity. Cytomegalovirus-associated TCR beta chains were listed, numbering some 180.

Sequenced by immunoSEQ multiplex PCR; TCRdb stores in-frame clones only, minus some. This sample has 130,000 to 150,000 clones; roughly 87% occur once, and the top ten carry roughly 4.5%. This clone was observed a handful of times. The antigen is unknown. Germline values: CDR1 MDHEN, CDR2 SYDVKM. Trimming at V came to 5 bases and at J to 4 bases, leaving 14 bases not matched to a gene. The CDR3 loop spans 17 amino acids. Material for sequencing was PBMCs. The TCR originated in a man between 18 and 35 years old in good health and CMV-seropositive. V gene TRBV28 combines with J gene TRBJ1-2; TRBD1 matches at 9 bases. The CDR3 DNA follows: TGTGCCAGCAGTCTCCTGGGCCACCGGGACAGGGCCTATGGCTACACCTTC. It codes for CASSLLGHRDRAYGYTF.